This T cell receptor (beta chain) is from a study of cytomegalovirus exposure and HLA in healthy donors. Study results and caveats: TCR beta sequences reportedly predicted most subjects' HLA-A and HLA-B alleles accurately. One variant, a missense change in DCLRE1C, was linked in a later analysis to TCR beta V- and J-gene trimming.

Use of 60 Vbeta and 13 Jbeta primers characterized the PCR. Assay: immunoSEQ multiplex PCR; the TCRdb copy retains only in-frame clones and omits some. The data hold 150,000 to 200,000 clones, with roughly 83% observed a single time. A note on this clone: Its antigen remains unknown.

What was sequenced was PBMCs. The source is a woman between 45 and 65 years old in good health and CMV-seronegative.

The CDR3, as DNA: TGTGCCAGCAGCGTAGATAACAGATCCAATTTCCTTAGCACAGATACGCAGTATTTT. This sequence encodes CASSVDNRSNFLSTDTQYF. The chain carries TRBV9 and TRBJ2-3, with unresolved D. Germline V gene data show CDR1 as SGDLS and CDR2 as YYNGEE. V dropped 0 bases and J dropped 0 bases, with 20 bases sitting between them. This CDR3 is 19 amino acids long.